This T cell receptor beta chain is drawn from a study of vaccination effects on CD4 cells after COVID-19. Looking at the study overall: Post-vaccine specimens were collected at a median of 72 days following the second dose. Study-wide results and limits: Late after vaccination, infection- and vaccine-induced clones showed marked clonal contraction.

Under the ViraFEST assay, PBMC were stimulated with viral peptide pools so that antigen-specific CD4+ T cells expanded. Sequencing was performed afterwards. Around day 10 of culture, CD4+ T cells were separated out. The vaccine given was either BNT162b2 or mRNA-1273, in two doses. Vaccine recipients had no previous SARS-CoV-2 infection; their nucleocapsid antibodies were negative. As to this clone: Its antigen is not identified.

Per the germline V gene, CDR1 is KGHSH and CDR2 is LQKENI. Losses at the gene ends were 4 bases for V and 8 bases for J; bases not matched to a gene: 4. The CDR3 runs 13 residues. Using immunoSEQ multiplex PCR, the repertoire was profiled, and TCRdb retains in-frame clones only, with some absent. The sample carries about 46,000 clones, about 70% recorded once. Sequencing was performed on CD4+ T cells from PBMCs cultured with HCoV-OC43 spike peptides, taken after COVID-19 vaccination. As for subset: HCoV-OC43 spike overlapping peptide pool stimulation. The V and J genes are TRBV18 and TRBJ1-4, with 7 positions matching TRBD1. This receptor was identified in a human donor who received a COVID-19 vaccine. In DNA, the CDR3 is TGTGCCAGCTCACTTGGGACAGCCGAAAAACTGTTTTTT. It yields the protein CASSLGTAEKLFF. The entire variable domain, with the rest obtained from reference TRBV18 and TRBJ1-4, is as follows: NAGVMQNPRHLVRRRGQEARLRCSPMKGHSHVYWYRQLPEEGLKFMVYLQKENIIDESGMPKERFSAEFPKEGPSILRIQQVVRGDSAAYFCASSLGTAEKLFFGSGTQLSVL.